A single sample is the source of the 5 T cell receptor beta chains below, sequenced in a study of blood T cell repertoires in COVID-19. Sequencing was performed with immunoSEQ multiplex PCR; in TCRdb, only in-frame clones are kept and a portion is missing. The repertoire holds some 450,000 clones, around nine tenths seen once, with roughly 0.78% in the top ten. Sequencing was carried out using peripheral blood. The receptors here all came from a man aged 18 to 29 with COVID-19, enrolled during active disease.

This chain uses TRBV10-3 with TRBJ2-2; 12 nucleotides agree with TRBD2. With 4 bases clipped from V and 3 bases from J, the junction kept 6 bases outside the gene matches. The CDR3 runs to 17 residues. Germline lookup yields CDR1 ENHRY and CDR2 SYGVKD. The CDR3 sequence is CAISASTSGGYTGELFF. CDR3 bases: TGTGCCATCAGTGCGAGCACTAGCGGGGGGTACACCGGGGAGCTGTTTTTT.

Only one count was recorded for this clone. The rearrangement uses TRBV5-4 and TRBJ2-5, with a tentative D call TRBD2 (7 bases). CDR1 and CDR2 (germline): SGHNT, YYREEE (reference sequence). CDR3 length: 14 residues. Between the trimmed V and J ends, which lost 4 bases and 1 base, there was a span of 11 bases. The DNA for the CDR3 is TGTGCCAGCAGCCCCCGGGGGGCCCAAGAGACCCAGTACTTC. This codes for CASSPRGAQETQYF. Supplemented by reference TRBV5-4 and TRBJ2-5, the full variable domain reads ETGVTQSPTHLIKTRGQQVTLRCSSQSGHNTVSWYQQALGQGPQFIFQYYREEENGRGNFPPRFSGLQFPNYSSELNVNALELDDSALYLCASSPRGAQETQYFGPGTRLLVL.

The rearrangement joins TRBV4-2 to TRBJ1-2; 10 nucleotides match TRBD1. The V segment lost 0 bases and the J segment 2 bases; nucleotides outside the gene matches: 6. The CDR3 length is 17 residues. CDR1 is LGHNA and CDR2 is YNFKEQ in the germline V gene. The CDR3 sequence: CASSQDLLGQGNYGYTF. In DNA, the CDR3 is TGTGCCAGCAGCCAAGATCTATTGGGACAGGGGAACTATGGCTACACCTTC.

V and J are TRBV2 and TRBJ1-1; tentative D call: TRBD1 (6 bases). Germline lookup yields CDR1 SNHLY and CDR2 FYNNEI. Trimming removed 11 bases at V and 1 base at J, with 14 bases between. CDR3 length equals 13 residues. CDR3 amino acids: CAGQGLRNTEAFF. DNA of the CDR3: TGTGCCGGTCAGGGGTTACGGAACACTGAAGCTTTCTTT. Variable domain in full (rest from reference TRBV2 and TRBJ1-1): EPEVTQTPSHQVTQMGQEVILRCVPISNHLYFYWYRQILGQKVEFLVSFYNNEISEKSEIFDDQFSVERPDGSNFTLKIRSTKLEDSAMYFCAGQGLRNTEAFFGQGTRLTVV.

As concerns this clone: The DNA is omitted, as the CDR3 cannot be located on it reliably, and the CDR3 follows TCRdb's listing. The rearrangement links TRBV6-5 to TRBJ1-2; the tabulated D call, TRBD1, remains unverified against the DNA. The CDR3 length equals 13 residues, ends included. Per the germline V gene, CDR1 is MNHEY and CDR2 is SVGAGI. The CDR3 sequence: CASSSSTDYGYTF.